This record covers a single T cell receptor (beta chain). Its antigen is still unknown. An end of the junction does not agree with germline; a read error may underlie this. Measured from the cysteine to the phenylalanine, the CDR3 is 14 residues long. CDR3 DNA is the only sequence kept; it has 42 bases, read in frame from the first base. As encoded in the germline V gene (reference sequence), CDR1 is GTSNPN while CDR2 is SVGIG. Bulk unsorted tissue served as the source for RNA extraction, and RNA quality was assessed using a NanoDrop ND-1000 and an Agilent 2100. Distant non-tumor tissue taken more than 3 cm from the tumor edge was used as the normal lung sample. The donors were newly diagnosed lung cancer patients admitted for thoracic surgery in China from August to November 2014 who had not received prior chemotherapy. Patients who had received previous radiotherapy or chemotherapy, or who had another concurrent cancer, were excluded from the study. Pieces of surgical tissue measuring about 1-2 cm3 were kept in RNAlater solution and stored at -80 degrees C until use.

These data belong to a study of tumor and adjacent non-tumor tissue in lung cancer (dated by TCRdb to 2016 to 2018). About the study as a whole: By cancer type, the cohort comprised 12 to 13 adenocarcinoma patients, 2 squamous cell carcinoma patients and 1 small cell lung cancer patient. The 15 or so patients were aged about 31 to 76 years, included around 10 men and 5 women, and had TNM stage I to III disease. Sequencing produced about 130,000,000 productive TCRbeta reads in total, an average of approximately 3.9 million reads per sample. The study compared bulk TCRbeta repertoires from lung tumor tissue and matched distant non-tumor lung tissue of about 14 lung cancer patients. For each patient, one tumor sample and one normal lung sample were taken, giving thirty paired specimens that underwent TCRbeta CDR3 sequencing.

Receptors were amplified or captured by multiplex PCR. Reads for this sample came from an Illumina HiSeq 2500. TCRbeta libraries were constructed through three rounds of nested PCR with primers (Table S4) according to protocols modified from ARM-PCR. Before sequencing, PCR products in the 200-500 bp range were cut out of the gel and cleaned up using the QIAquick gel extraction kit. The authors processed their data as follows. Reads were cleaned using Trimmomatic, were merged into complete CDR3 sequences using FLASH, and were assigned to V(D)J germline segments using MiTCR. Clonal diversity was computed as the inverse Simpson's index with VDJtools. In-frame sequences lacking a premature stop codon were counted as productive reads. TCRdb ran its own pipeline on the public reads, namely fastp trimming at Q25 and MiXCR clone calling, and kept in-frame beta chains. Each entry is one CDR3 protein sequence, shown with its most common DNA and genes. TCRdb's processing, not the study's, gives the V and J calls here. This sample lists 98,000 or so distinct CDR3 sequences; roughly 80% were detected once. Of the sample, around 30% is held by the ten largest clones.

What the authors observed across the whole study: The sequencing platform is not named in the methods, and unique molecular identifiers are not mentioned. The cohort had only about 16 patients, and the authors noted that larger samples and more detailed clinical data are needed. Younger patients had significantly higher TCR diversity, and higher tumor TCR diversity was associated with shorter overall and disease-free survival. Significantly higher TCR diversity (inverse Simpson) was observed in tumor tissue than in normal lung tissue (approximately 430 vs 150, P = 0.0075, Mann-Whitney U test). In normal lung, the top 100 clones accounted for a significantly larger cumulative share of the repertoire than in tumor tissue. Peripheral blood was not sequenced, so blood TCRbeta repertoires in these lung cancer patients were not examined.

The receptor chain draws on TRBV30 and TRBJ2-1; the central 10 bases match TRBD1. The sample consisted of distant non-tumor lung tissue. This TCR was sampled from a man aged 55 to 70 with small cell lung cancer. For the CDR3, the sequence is CAWTKQTGGDEHFF. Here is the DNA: TGTGCCTGGACGAAGCAGACAGGGGGCGATGAGCACTTCTTC.